This T cell receptor (beta chain) was captured by sequencing in a study of patients and donors after allogeneic stem cell transplantation. The CDR3 spans 13 residues. The germline gives CDR1 MNHNS, CDR2 SASEGT. V was clipped by 6 bases and J by 6 bases; unmatched bases: 3. TCRdb recomputed calls from the RT-PCR reads with MiXCR, one row per CDR3 protein. This sample carries a few hundred thousand distinct CDR3 sequences, about 37% of them seen once, and the ten largest clones take roughly 12%. This clonotype showed up just a few times. The chain has TRBV6-1 and TRBJ1-5; TRBD1 matches 9 bases. The TCR comes from a human donor who was either an allogeneic HSCT recipient or a stem cell or donor lymphocyte infusion donor (not recorded which). It is not recorded whose cells these are; they may come from a transplant donor. Sequenced input: blood, either unsorted or a sorted T cell fraction (not recorded which). The CDR3 DNA reads TGTGCCAGCAGGGACAGGGGCAGTCAGCCCCAGCATTTT. It codes for CASRDRGSQPQHF.